A single sample gave rise to the 2 T cell receptor beta chains below, sequenced in a study of blood T cell repertoires in COVID-19. Using immunoSEQ multiplex PCR, the repertoire was profiled, and TCRdb retains in-frame clones only, with some absent. The sample gives fewer than 400,000 clones, roughly nine tenths of which show up once; 1.7% is in the top ten. Specimen: PBMCs or T cells enriched from blood (not recorded which). The origin of the receptors is a woman under 40 who had recovered from COVID-19.

The CDR3 sequence: CAWTGQSNQPQHF. The CDR3 nucleotides read TGTGCCTGGACCGGACAGAGCAATCAGCCCCAGCATTTT. The chain joins TRBV30 to TRBJ1-5; tentative D call: TRBD1 (6 bases). V was pared by 4 bases and J by 1 base, with 8 bases between. CDR3 length: 13 residues. From germline, CDR1 is GTSNPN and CDR2 SVGIG (reference sequence).

This clone was found once. The V gene is TRBV9, the J gene TRBJ2-1, with D hard to call. The CDR3 has 16 amino acids. Trimming left V 0 bases short and J 0 bases short, with 10 bases between. The germline V gene encodes CDR1 SGDLS and CDR2 YYNGEE. The DNA of the CDR3 is TGTGCCAGCAGCGTAGAGGCGGCGCGCTCCTACAATGAGCAGTTCTTC. Translation: CASSVEAARSYNEQFF. Supplemented by reference TRBV9 and TRBJ2-1, the full variable domain reads DSGVTQTPKHLITATGQRVTLRCSPRSGDLSVYWYQQSLDQGLQFLIQYYNGEERAKGNILERFSAQQFPDLHSELNLSSLELGDSALYFCASSVEAARSYNEQFFGPGTRLTVL.